A selection of T cell receptor beta chains follows, all from one sample in a study of post-analysis software for immune sequencing data. TCRdb recomputed calls from the PCR reads with MiXCR, one row per CDR3 protein. This table has roughly 600,000 distinct CDR3 sequences, around 44% appearing once. The sequenced sample consisted of blood. These receptors were taken from a girl between 5 and 17 years old with multiple sclerosis. Both conserved end residues are part of each CDR3. Fields, in order: clone size, V gene, D gene, J gene, CDR3 DNA, CDR3 protein. The D gene is left open where the match is weak. Clone size appears in some rows only: once, few, many, or a class for an expanded clone.

NA	TRBV7-8	NA	TRBJ2-4	TGTGCCAGCAGCTTAGGGGACGAAGCCAAAAACATTCAGTACTTC	CASSLGDEAKNIQYF
NA	TRBV3-1	TRBD2	TRBJ2-1	TGTGCCACGGGGGGTGACGGCAATGAGCAGTTCTTC	CATGGDGNEQFF
NA	TRBV12-3/TRBV12-4	NA	TRBJ2-3	TGTGCCAGCAGAAAGGGCAGCAGCGATACGCAGTATTTT	CASRKGSSDTQYF
NA	TRBV12-3/TRBV12-4	NA	TRBJ1-2	TGTGCCAGCAGCCACGTCGCCCGAACCTATGGCCACACCTTC	CASSHVARTYGHTF
NA	TRBV7-2	TRBD1	TRBJ1-2	TGTGCCAGCAGCGAACCGGGCAGGGGGAATGGCTACACCTTC	CASSEPGRGNGYTF
NA	TRBV12-3/TRBV12-4	NA	TRBJ1-1	TGTGCCAGCAGTTTTCAGTACGAGGAGGTAGCTTTCTTT	CASSFQYEEVAFF
NA	TRBV11-2	NA	TRBJ1-1	TGTGCCAGCAGCTTAGCCCCAGGGGACACTGAAGCTTTCTTT	CASSLAPGDTEAFF
once	TRBV7-7	NA	TRBJ2-1	TGTGCCAGCAGCCCCAATTTTGGTTCGGGGAGATACAATGAGCAGTTCTTC	CASSPNFGSGRYNEQFF
few	TRBV10-3	NA	TRBJ2-5	TGTGCCATCAGTGAGACGCGGAAGACCCAGTACTTC	CAISETRKTQYF
few	TRBV7-2	NA	TRBJ1-5	TGTGCCAGCAGCTTAGCTGGGTTAAGCAATCAGCCCCAGCATTTT	CASSLAGLSNQPQHF
NA	TRBV6-6	NA	TRBJ2-5	TGTGCCAGCAAAGGGTCCCAAGAGACCCAGTACTTC	CASKGSQETQYF
few	TRBV5-1	NA	TRBJ2-7	TGCGCCAGCAGCTCCACCTACAGGGCTGACGAGCAGTACTTC	CASSSTYRADEQYF
NA	TRBV7-2	NA	TRBJ1-5	TGTGCCAGCAGCTACAGGGAAGCCAATCAGCCCCAGCATTTT	CASSYREANQPQHF
few	TRBV12-3/TRBV12-4	NA	TRBJ2-5	TGTGCCAGCAGTTCGGACCCATTCCAAGAGACCCAGTACTTC	CASSSDPFQETQYF
NA	TRBV25-1	NA	TRBJ1-1	TGTGCCAGCAGTCCCGCGAGGACAGTTAACACTGAAGCTTTCTTT	CASSPARTVNTEAFF
NA	TRBV10-3	TRBD2	TRBJ2-3	TGTGCCATCAGTGAGTTGGTAGCGGGGGATACGCAGTATTTT	CAISELVAGDTQYF
NA	TRBV12-3/TRBV12-4	TRBD1	TRBJ2-1	TGTGCCAGCAGTCCAGACAGGGGGCGCAATGAGCAGTTCTTC	CASSPDRGRNEQFF
few	TRBV5-1	NA	TRBJ1-2	TGCGCCAGCAGCTTGTTGCTCCCACGGCGGGGCGGCTATGGCTACACCTTC	CASSLLLPRRGGYGYTF
few	TRBV5-1	NA	TRBJ2-1	TGCGCCAGCAGCCCAGGACTGAGTTACAATGAGCAGTTCTTC	CASSPGLSYNEQFF
NA	TRBV29-1	TRBD2	TRBJ2-3	TGCAGCGTTGAAGTACCCCTCGGGCGGGGGGCCCCAATGACTACGCAGTATTTT	CSVEVPLGRGAPMTTQYF
few	TRBV3-1	NA	TRBJ2-7	TGTGCCAGCCTAGGCGGGCTATCCTACGAGCAGTACTTC	CASLGGLSYEQYF
NA	TRBV12-3/TRBV12-4	NA	TRBJ2-3	TGTGCCAGCAGTTTTAACGGGGGAGATGCGCAGTATTTT	CASSFNGGDAQYF
NA	TRBV20-1	NA	TRBJ2-5	TGCAGTGCTAGGTCCGGGGCCCAAGAGACCCAGTACTTC	CSARSGAQETQYF
NA	TRBV5-6	TRBD2	TRBJ2-3	TGTGCCAGCAGCTTGGCGTGGACTAGCGGGGGAGGAACCACAGATACGCAGTATTTT	CASSLAWTSGGGTTDTQYF
NA	TRBV20-1	NA	TRBJ1-6	TGCAGTGCTATTTCCGGGGACTATAATTCACCCCTCCACTTT	CSAISGDYNSPLHF
NA	TRBV6-6	NA	TRBJ1-1	TGTGCCAGCAGTCGGACCGGGGCCCAGAGCACTGAAGCTTTCTTT	CASSRTGAQSTEAFF
few	TRBV10-3	TRBD2	TRBJ2-7	TGTGCCATCAGTGAGTCGTCGACTAGCGGGCGCCCCTACGAGCAGTACTTC	CAISESSTSGRPYEQYF
NA	TRBV7-2	NA	TRBJ2-5	TGTGCCAGCAGCTCCCGGACCGGGGAGACCCGGTACTTC	CASSSRTGETRYF
NA	TRBV27	TRBD2	TRBJ2-3	TGTGCCAGCAGAAAGCGGGGGCTCACAGATACGCAGTATTTT	CASRKRGLTDTQYF
NA	TRBV4-2	NA	TRBJ2-7	TGTGCCAGCAGCCAAGGTCGGCGCGAGCAGTACTTC	CASSQGRREQYF
NA	TRBV7-9	NA	TRBJ2-3	TGTGCCAGCAGCTTAGAACATCTCACAGATACGCAGTATTTT	CASSLEHLTDTQYF
NA	TRBV6-6	TRBD1	TRBJ1-5	TGTGCCAGCACGGGAGACAGAGGAGGGGGCTTCCAGCCCCAGCATTTT	CASTGDRGGGFQPQHF
NA	TRBV5-1	NA	TRBJ1-1	TGCGCCAGCAGCTTTGGGCAGGCGACTTCGAACACTGAGGCTTTCTTT	CASSFGQATSNTEAFF